The sequence of this T cell receptor (beta chain) was determined in a study of shared clonotypes between healthy human individuals. The study, taken as a whole, reports: Generally, estimated richness proved larger in naive subsets than it did in memory subsets.

On this clone: What it binds is unknown.

CDR1 is SGDLS and CDR2 is YYNGEE in the germline V gene. CDR3 size: 13 residues. Trimming removed 3 bases from V and 5 bases from J; junction bases left unmatched: 4. Terminally differentiated effector memory CD45RA+ cells were left out of the naive CD8 fraction, which was CD45RO-negative and positively selected for CCR7. Profiled with immunoSEQ multiplex PCR; TCRdb holds only in-frame clones, not every one. The data show millions of clones, approximately 94% seen once. This chain joins TRBV9 and TRBJ1-1; 7 nucleotides align to TRBD1. This sequence originates from a man between 18 and 29 years old in good health. Sequencing was performed on naive CD8+ T cells sorted from blood. DNA for the CDR3: TGTGCCAGCAGCGGCGAACAGGGGACTGAAGCTTTCTTT. It yields the protein CASSGEQGTEAFF.